This T cell receptor beta chain came from a study of blood T cell repertoires in COVID-19. About the research overall: COVID-19 samples collected from the United States, Italy and Spain covered acute and convalescent phases. In each case, the material was cDNA or gDNA derived from T cells, B-cell-depleted T cells, or PBMCs.

In the authors' methods: Counts of nucleated cells, estimated from reference gene primer amplification, were obtained. The method was immunoSEQ multiplex PCR; TCRdb's version includes in-frame clones alone and lacks a portion of them. The D gene and trimming were derived from the DNA, and the V and J assignments and clone size from that table. Here the sample spans around 100,000 clones, over 75% being singletons. The CDR3 has 15 amino acids. The V gene end was trimmed by 4 bases and the J gene end by 7 bases; junction bases not matched to a gene: 6. Germline V gene data show CDR1 as SGDLS and CDR2 as YYNGEE.

The chain uses TRBV9 and TRBJ2-1, with 12 bases fitting TRBD1. The sequence was collected from a man between 70 and 80 years old with active or convalescent COVID-19. Sequenced input: peripheral blood. The CDR3 sequence is CASSLGTGGGNEQFF. CDR3 in DNA: TGTGCCAGCAGCCTCGGGACAGGGGGCGGAAATGAGCAGTTCTTC.